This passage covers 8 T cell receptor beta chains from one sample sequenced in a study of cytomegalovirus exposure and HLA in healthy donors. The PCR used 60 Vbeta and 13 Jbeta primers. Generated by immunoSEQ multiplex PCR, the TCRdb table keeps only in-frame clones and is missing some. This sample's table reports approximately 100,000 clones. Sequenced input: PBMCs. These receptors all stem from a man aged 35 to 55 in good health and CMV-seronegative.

The CDR3 is CASSMKQDGQPQHF. The CDR3 coding sequence is TGTGCCAGTAGTATGAAACAGGATGGGCAGCCCCAGCATTTT. V and J are TRBV19 and TRBJ1-5; TRBD1 might be the D (5 bases). V lost 3 bases and J 7 bases, leaving 13 bases between the germline ends. The CDR3 spans 14 residues. Germline loops: CDR1 LNHDA, CDR2 SQIVND (reference sequence).

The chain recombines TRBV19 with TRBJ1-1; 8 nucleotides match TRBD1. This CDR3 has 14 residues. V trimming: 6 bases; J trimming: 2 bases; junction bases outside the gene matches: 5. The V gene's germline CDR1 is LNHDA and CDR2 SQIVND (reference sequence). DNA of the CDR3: TGTGCCAGTAGCCAAGACAGGGGAAACACTGAAGCTTTCTTT. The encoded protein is CASSQDRGNTEAFF.

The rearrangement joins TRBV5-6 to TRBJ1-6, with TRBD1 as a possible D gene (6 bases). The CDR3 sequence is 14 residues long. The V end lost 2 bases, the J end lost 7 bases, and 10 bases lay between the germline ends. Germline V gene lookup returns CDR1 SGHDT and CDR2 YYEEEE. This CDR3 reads CASSFTGPNSPLHF. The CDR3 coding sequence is TGTGCCAGCAGCTTTACAGGGCCCAATTCACCCCTCCACTTT.

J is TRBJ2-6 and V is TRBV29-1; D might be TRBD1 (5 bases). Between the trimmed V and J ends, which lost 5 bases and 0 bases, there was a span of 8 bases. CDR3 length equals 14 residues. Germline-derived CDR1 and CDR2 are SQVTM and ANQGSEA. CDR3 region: CSVTTDSGANVLTF. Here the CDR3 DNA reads TGCAGCGTTACGACAGACTCTGGGGCCAACGTCCTGACTTTC.

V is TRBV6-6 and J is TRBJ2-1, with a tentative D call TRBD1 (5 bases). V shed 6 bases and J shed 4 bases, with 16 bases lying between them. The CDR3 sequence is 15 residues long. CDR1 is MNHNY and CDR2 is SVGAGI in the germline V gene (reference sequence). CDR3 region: CASSPSGIGYNEQFF. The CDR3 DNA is TGTGCCAGCAGCCCTTCAGGGATCGGGTACAATGAGCAGTTCTTC.

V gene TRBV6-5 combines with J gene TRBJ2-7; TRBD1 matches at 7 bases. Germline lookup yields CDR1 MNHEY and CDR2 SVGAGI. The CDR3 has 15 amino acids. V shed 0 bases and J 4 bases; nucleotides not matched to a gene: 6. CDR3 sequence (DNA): TGTGCCAGCAGTTACTCAAGGGACAGACTATACGAGCAGTACTTC. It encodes CASSYSRDRLYEQYF.

CDR3 in DNA: TGTGCCAGTACTAGCGGGGGGGGCTTCACCGGGGAGCTGTTTTTT. The encoded protein is CASTSGGGFTGELFF. V usage is TRBV19 and J usage is TRBJ2-2; 12 bases are a match to TRBD2. The junction had 4 bases not matched to a gene; V was cut back by 7 bases and J by 4 bases. The CDR3 extends over 15 amino acids. The germline gives CDR1 LNHDA, CDR2 SQIVND (reference sequence). Supplemented by reference TRBV19 and TRBJ2-2, the full variable domain reads DGGITQSPKYLFRKEGQNVTLSCEQNLNHDAMYWYRQDPGQGLRLIYYSQIVNDFQKGDIAEGYSVSREKKESFPLTVTSAQKNPTAFYLCASTSGGGFTGELFFGEGSRLTVL.

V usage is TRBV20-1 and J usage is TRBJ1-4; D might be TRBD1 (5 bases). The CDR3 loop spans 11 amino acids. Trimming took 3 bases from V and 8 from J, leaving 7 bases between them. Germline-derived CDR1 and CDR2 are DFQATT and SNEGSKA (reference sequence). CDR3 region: CSASRQEKLFF. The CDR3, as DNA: TGCAGTGCTAGTAGACAGGAAAAACTGTTTTTT.